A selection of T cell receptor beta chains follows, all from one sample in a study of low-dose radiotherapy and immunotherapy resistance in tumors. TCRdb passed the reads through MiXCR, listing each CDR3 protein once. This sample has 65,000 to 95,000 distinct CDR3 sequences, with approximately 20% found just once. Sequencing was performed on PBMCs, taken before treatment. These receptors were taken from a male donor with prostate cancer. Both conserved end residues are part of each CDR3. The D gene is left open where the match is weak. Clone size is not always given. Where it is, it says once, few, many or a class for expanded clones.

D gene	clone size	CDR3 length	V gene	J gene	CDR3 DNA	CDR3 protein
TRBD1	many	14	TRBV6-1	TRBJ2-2	TGTGCCAGCAGAGGACAGGGCGTCCACGGGGAGCTGTTTTTT	CASRGQGVHGELFF
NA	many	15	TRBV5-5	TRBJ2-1	TGTGCCAGCAGCTTGACACCGAGCTCCTACAATGAGCAGTTCTTC	CASSLTPSSYNEQFF
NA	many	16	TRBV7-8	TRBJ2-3	TGTGCCAGCAGCTTACAGGGGACCTCTAGCACAGATACGCAGTATTTT	CASSLQGTSSTDTQYF
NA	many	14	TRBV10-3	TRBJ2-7	TGTGCCATCAGATCACTAGAGGGGGCCTACGAGCAGTACTTC	CAIRSLEGAYEQYF
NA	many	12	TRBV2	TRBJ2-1	TGTGCCAGCAGTGAACGACCTAATGAGCAGTTCTTC	CASSERPNEQFF
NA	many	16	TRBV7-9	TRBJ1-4	TGTGCCAGCAGCCTAGACCTCACCGGTCTGGGTGAAAAACTGTTTTTT	CASSLDLTGLGEKLFF
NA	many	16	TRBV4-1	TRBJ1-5	TGCGCCAGCAGCCAAGGTGGGGGGGCTAGCAATCAGCCCCAGCATTTT	CASSQGGGASNQPQHF
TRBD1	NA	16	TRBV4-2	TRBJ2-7	TGTGCCAGCAGCCAAGTGAGGCAGGGGGCGCCCTACGAGCAGTACTTC	CASSQVRQGAPYEQYF
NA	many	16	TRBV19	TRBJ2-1	TGTGCCAGTAGTATCGAGGGACAAGTCTCCTACAATGAGCAGTTCTTC	CASSIEGQVSYNEQFF
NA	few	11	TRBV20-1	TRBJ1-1	TGCAGTAGACGGAGGAACACTGAAGCTTTCTTT	CSRRRNTEAFF
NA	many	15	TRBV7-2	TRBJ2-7	TGTGCCAGCAGCTTCAGGGAAATGAGGTCCTACGAGCAGTACTTC	CASSFREMRSYEQYF
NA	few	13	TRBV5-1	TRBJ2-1	TGCGCCAGCAGCTGGGGCGGGAACGCTGAGCAGTTCTTC	CASSWGGNAEQFF
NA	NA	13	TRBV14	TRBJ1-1	TGTGCCAGCAGCCAACGAAAGAACACTGAAGCTTTCTTT	CASSQRKNTEAFF
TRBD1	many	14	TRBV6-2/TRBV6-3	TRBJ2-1	TGTGCCAGCAGTTTCGGGACAGGATGGAATGAGCAGTTCTTC	CASSFGTGWNEQFF
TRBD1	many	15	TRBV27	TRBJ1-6	TGTGCCAGCAGAAACACAGGGGGCACCAATTCACCCCTCCACTTT	CASRNTGGTNSPLHF
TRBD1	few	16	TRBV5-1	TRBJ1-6	TGCGCCAGCAGCTTGGGGGCAGGGGGTGAGAATTCACCCCTCCACTTT	CASSLGAGGENSPLHF
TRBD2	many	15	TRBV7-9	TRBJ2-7	TGTGCCAGCAGCTTGGGGCTAGCGGGAGCGTCCGAGCAGTACTTC	CASSLGLAGASEQYF
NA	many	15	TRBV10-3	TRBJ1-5	TGTGCCATCAGTGAGACCCCAGATACTAATCAGCCCCAGCATTTT	CAISETPDTNQPQHF
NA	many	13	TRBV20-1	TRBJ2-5	TGCAGTGCTAGTCAGACAGGACGGGAGACCCAGTACTTC	CSASQTGRETQYF
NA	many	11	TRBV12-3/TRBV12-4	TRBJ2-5	TGTGCCAGCAGTTCCGGGGAGACCCAGTACTTC	CASSSGETQYF
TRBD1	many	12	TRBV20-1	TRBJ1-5	TGCAGTGCAATCAACAGGGGAAGGCCCCAGCATTTT	CSAINRGRPQHF
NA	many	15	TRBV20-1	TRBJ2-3	TGCAGTGCCATACTCCTAGGGGTGTCCACAGATACGCAGTATTTT	CSAILLGVSTDTQYF
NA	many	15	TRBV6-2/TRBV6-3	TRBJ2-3	TGTGCCAGCAGTCCAGCTACATTAAGCACAGATACGCAGTATTTT	CASSPATLSTDTQYF
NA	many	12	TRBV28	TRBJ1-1	TGTGCCAGCACCACCCACGACACTGAAGCTTTCTTT	CASTTHDTEAFF
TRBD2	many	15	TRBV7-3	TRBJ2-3	TGTGCCAGCAGCGAACAACTAGCGGGGACAGATACGCAGTATTTT	CASSEQLAGTDTQYF
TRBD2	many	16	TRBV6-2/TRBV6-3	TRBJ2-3	TGTGCCAGCAGTTACCGCCCTAGCGGCCGCACAGATACGCAGTATTTT	CASSYRPSGRTDTQYF
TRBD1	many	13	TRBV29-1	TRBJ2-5	TGCAGCGTTGAGGGGACAGGACAAGAGACCCAGTACTTC	CSVEGTGQETQYF
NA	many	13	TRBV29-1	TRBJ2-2	TGCAGCGTTGTTCGGGTGAACACCGGGGAGCTGTTTTTT	CSVVRVNTGELFF
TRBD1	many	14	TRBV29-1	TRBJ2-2	TGCAGCGTGGGCGCAGGGGGCGTTGCCGGGGAGCTGTTTTTT	CSVGAGGVAGELFF
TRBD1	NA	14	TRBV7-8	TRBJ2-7	TGTCCCAGCAGCCGTAGACAGGGGCGCGACGAGCAGTACTTC	CPSSRRQGRDEQYF
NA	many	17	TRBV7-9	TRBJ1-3	TGTGCCAGCAGCGTAAACGAACGACAGGTCGGTGGAAACACCATATATTTT	CASSVNERQVGGNTIYF
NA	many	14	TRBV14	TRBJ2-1	TGTGCCAGCAGCCAAGTACGGCTAGTAGGTGAGCAGTTCTTC	CASSQVRLVGEQFF
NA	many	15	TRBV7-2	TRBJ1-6	TGTGCCAGCAGCCTAAATGGGCAGCATAATTCACCCCTCCACTTT	CASSLNGQHNSPLHF
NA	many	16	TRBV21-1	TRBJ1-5	TGTGCCAGCAGCGGATCCGGGACAGGGGCCAATCAGCCCCAGCATTTT	CASSGSGTGANQPQHF